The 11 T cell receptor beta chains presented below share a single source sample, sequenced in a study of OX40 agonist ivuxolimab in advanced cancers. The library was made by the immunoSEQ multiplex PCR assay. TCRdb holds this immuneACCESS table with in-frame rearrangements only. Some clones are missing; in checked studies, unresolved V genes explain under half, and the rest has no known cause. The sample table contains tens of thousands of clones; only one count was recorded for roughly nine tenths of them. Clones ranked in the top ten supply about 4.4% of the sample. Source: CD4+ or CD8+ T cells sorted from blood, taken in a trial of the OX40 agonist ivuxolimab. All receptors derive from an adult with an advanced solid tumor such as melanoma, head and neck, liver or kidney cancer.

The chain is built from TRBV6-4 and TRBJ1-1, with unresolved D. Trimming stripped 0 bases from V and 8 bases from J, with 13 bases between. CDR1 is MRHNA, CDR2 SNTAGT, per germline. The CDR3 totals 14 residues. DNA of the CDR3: TGTGCCAGCAGTGACTCAGGCAAATCTGGCGAAGCTTTCTTT. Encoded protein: CASSDSGKSGEAFF.

The CDR3 spells CASGKGDTEAFF. The CDR3 coding sequence is TGTGCCAGCGGGAAAGGCGACACTGAAGCTTTCTTT. V is TRBV7-9 and J is TRBJ1-1; the D is unclear. Trimming stripped 8 bases from V and 3 bases from J, with 10 bases between. The CDR3 loop spans 12 amino acids. Per the germline V gene, CDR1 is SEHNR and CDR2 is FQNEAQ (reference sequence).

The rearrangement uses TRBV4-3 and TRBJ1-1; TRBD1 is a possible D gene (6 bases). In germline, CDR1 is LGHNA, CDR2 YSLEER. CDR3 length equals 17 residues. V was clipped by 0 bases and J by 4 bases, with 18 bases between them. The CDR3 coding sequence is TGCGCCAGCAGCCAAGATTCGGCAGGGGAAAAGGTCACTGAAGCTTTCTTT. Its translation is CASSQDSAGEKVTEAFF.

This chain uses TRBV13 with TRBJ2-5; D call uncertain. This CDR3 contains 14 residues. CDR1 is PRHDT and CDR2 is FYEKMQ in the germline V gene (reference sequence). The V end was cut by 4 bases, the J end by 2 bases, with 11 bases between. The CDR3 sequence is CASSSEESQETQYF. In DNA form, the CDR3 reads TGTGCCAGCAGCTCGGAAGAGTCTCAAGAGACCCAGTACTTC.

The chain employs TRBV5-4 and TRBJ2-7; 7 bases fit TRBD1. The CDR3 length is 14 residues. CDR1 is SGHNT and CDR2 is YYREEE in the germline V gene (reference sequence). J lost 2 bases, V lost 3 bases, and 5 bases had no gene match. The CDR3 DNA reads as TGTGCCAGCAGCTCTCCGGACAGGCCCTACGAGCAGTACTTC. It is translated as CASSSPDRPYEQYF.

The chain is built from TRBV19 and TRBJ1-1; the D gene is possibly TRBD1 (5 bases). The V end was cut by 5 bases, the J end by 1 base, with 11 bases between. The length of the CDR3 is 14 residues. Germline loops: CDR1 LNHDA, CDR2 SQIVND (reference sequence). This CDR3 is CASSPFGGNTEAFF. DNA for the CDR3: TGTGCCAGTAGTCCCTTCGGGGGGAACACTGAAGCTTTCTTT.

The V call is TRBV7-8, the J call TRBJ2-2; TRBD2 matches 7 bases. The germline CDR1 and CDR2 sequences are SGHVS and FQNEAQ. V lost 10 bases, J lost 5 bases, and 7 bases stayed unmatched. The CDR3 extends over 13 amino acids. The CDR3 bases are TGTGCCACCTCGACTAGCTTTACCGGGGAGCTGTTTTTT. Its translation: CATSTSFTGELFF.

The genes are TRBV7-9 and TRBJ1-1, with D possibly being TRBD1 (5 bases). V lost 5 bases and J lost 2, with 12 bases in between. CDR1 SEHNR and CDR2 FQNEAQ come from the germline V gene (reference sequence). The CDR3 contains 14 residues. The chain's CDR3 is CASSATVINTEAFF. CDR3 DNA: TGTGCCAGCAGCGCGACAGTGATTAACACTGAAGCTTTCTTT.

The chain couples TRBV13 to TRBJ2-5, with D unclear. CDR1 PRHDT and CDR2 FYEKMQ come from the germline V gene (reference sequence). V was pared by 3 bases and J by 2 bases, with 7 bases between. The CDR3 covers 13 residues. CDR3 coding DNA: TGTGCCAGCAGCTTTGACAATCAAGAGACCCAGTACTTC. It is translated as CASSFDNQETQYF.

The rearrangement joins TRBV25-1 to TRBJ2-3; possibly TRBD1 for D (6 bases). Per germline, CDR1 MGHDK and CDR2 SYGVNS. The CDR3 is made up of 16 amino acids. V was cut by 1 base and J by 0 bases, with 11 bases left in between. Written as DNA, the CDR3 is TGTGCCAGCAGTGAATCTTGGGACACAAGCACAGATACGCAGTATTTT. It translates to CASSESWDTSTDTQYF.

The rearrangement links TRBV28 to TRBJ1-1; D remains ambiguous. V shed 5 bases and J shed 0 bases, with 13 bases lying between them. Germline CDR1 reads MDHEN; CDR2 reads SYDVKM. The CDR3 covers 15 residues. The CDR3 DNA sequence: TGTGCCAGCAGTCCCCTCATCGGCGTGAACACTGAAGCTTTCTTT. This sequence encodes CASSPLIGVNTEAFF.